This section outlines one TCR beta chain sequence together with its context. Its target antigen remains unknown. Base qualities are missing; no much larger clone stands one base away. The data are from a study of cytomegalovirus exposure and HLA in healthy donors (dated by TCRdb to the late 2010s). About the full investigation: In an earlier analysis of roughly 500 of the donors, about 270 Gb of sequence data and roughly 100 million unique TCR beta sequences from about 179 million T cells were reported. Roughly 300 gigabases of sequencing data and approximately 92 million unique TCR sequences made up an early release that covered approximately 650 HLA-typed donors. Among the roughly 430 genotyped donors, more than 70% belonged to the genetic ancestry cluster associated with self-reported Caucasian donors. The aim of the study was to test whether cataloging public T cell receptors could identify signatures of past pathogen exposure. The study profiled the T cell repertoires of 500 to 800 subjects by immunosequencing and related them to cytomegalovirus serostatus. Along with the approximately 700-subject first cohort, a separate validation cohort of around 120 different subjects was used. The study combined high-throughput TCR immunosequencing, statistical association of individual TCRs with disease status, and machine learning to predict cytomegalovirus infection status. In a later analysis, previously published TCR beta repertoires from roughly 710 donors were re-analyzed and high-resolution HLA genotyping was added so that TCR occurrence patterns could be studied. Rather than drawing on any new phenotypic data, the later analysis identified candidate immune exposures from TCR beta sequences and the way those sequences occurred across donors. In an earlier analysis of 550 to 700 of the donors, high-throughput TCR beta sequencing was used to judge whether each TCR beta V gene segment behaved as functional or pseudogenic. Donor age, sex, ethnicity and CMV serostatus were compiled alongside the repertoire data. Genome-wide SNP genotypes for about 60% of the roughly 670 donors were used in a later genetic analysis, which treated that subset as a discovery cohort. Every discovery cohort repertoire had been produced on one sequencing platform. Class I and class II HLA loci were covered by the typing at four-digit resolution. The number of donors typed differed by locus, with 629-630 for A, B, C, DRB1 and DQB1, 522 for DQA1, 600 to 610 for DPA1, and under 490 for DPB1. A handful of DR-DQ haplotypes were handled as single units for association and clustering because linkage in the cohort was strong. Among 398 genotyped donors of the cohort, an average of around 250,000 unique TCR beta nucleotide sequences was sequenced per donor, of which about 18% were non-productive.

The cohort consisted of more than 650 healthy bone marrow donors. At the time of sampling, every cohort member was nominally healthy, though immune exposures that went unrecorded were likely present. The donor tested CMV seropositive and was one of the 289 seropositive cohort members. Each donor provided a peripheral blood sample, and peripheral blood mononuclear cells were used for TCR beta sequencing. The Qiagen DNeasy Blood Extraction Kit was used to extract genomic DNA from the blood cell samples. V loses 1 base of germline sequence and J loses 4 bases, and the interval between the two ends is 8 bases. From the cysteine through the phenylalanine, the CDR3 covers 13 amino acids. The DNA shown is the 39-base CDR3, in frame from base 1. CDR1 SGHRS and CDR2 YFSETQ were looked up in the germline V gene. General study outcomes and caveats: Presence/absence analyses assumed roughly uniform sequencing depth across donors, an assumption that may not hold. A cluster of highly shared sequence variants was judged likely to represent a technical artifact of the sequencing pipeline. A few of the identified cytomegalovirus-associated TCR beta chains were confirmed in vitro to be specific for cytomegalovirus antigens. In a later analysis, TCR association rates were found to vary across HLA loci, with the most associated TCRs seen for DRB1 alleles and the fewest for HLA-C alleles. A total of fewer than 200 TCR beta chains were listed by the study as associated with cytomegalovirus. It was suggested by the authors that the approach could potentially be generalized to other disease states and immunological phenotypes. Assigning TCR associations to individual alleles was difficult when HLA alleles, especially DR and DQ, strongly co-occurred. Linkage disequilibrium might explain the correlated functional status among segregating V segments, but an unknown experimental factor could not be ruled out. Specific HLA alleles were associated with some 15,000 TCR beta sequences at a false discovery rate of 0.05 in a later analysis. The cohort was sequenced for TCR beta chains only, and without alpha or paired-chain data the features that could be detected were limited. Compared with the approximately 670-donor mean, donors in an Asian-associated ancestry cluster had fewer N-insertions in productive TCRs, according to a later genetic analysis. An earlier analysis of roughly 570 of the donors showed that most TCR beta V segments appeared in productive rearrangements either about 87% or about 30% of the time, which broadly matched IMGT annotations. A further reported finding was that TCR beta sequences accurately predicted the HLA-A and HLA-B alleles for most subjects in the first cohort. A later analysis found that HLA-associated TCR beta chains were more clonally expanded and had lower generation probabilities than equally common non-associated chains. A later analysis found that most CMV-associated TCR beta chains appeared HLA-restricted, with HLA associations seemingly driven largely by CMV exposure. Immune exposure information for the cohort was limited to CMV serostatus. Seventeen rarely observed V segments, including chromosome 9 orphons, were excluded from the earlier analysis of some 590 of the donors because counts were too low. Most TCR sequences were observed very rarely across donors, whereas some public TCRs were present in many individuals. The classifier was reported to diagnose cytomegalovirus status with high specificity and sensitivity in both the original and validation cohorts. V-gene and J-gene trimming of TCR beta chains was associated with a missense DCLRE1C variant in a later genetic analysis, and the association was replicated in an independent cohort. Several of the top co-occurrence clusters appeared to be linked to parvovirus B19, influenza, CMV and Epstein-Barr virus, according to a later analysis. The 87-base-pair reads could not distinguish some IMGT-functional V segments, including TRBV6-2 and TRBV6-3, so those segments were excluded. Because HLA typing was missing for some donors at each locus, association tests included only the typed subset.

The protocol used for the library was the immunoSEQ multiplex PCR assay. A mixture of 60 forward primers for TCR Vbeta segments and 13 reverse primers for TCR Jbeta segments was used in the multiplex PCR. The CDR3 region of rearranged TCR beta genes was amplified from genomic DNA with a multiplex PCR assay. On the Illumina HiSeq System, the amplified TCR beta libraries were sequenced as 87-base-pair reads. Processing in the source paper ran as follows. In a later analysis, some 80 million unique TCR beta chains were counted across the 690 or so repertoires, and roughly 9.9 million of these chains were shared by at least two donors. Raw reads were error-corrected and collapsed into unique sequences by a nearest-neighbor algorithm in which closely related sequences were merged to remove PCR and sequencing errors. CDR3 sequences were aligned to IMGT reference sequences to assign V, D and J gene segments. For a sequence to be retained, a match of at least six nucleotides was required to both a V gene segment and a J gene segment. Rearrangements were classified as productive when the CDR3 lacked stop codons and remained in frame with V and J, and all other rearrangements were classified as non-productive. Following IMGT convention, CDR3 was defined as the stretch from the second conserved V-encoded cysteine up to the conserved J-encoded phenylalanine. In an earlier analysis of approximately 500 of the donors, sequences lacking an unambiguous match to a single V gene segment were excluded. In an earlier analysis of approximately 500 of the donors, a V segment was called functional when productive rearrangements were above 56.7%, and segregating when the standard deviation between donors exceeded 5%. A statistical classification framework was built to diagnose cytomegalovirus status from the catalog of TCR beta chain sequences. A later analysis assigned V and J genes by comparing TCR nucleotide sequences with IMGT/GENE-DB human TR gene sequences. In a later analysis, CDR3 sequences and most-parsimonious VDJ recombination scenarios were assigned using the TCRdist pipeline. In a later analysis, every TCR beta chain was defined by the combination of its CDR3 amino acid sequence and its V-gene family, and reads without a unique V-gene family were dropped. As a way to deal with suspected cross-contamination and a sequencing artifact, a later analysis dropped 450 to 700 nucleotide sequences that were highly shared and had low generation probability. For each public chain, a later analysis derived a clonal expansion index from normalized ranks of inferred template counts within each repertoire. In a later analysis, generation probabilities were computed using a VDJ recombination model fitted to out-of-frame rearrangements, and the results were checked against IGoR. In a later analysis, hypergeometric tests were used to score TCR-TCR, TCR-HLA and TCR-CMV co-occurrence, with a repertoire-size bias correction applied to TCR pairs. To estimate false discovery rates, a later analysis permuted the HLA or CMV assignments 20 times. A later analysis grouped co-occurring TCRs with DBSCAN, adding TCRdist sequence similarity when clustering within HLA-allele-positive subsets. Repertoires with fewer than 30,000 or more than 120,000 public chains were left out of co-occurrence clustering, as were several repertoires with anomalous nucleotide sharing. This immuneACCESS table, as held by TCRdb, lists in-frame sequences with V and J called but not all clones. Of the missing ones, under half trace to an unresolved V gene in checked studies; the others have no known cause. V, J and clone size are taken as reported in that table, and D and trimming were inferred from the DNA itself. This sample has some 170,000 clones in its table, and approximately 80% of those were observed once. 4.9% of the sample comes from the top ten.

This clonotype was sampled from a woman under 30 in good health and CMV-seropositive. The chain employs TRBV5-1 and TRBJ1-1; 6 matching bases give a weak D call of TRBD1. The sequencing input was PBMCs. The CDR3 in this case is CASSLTGRTEAFF. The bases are TGCGCCAGCAGCTTGACAGGGCGCACTGAAGCTTTCTTT.